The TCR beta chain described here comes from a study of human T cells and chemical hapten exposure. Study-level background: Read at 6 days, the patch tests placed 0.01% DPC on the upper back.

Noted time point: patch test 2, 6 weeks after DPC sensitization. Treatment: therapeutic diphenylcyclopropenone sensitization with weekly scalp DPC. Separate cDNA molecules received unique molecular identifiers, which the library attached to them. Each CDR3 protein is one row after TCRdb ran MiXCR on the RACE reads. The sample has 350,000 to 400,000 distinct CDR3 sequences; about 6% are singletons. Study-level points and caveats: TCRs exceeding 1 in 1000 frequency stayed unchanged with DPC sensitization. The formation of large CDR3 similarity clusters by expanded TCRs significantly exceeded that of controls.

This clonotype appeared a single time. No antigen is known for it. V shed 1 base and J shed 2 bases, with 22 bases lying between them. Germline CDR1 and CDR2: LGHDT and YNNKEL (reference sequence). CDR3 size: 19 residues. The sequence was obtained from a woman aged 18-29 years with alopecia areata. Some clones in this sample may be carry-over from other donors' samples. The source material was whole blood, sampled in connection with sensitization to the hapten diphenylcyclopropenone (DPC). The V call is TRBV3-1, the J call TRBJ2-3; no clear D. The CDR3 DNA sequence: TGTGCCAGCAGCCAAGGGCTGGATAGCCTCGCTGTCTTCACAGATACGCAGTATTTT. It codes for CASSQGLDSLAVFTDTQYF.